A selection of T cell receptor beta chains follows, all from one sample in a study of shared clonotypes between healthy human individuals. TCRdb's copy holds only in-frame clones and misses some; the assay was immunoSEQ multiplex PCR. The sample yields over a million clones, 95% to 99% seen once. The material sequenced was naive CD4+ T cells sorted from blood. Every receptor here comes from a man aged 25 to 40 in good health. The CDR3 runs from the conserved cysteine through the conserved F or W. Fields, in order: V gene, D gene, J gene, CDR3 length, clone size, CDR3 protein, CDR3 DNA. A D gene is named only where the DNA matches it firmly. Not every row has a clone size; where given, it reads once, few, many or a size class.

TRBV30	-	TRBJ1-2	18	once	CAWSSLRAANPPWYGYTF	TGTGCCTGGAGTTCCTTAAGGGCAGCAAACCCCCCTTGGTATGGCTACACCTTC
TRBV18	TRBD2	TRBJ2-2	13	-	CAGKRENTGELFF	TGTGCCGGAAAGCGGGAGAACACCGGGGAGCTGTTTTTT
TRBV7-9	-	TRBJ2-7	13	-	CASSPSWAHEQYF	TGTGCCAGCAGCCCTAGTTGGGCCCACGAGCAGTACTTC
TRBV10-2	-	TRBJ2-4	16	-	CASSGIAVRFKNIQYF	TGCGCCAGCAGTGGTATTGCAGTAAGGTTCAAAAACATTCAGTACTTC
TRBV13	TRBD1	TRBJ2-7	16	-	CASSLSYRDRDYEQYF	TGTGCCAGCAGCTTATCCTACCGGGACAGGGATTACGAGCAGTACTTC
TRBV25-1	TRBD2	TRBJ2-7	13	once	CASSVVAGGEQYF	TGTGCCAGCAGTGTTGTAGCGGGAGGGGAGCAGTACTTC
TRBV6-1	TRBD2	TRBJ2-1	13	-	CAGRGSGYNEQFF	TGTGCCGGTCGCGGGAGTGGGTACAATGAGCAGTTCTTC
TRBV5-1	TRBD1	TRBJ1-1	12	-	CASRPTGGAAFF	TGCGCCAGCAGACCAACAGGGGGCGCAGCTTTCTTT
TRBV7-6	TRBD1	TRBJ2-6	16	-	CASSLRTGAGANVLTF	TGTGCCAGCAGCTTAAGGACAGGAGCTGGGGCCAACGTCCTGACTTTC
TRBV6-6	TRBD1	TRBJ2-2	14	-	CASHRDRLTGELFF	TGTGCCAGTCACCGGGACAGGCTGACCGGGGAGCTGTTTTTT
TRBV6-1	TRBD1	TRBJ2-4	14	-	CASSGQGVHNIQYF	TGTGCCAGCAGTGGCCAGGGGGTTCACAACATTCAGTACTTC
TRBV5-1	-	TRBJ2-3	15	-	CASSPPDSSTDTQYF	TGCGCCAGCAGCCCACCGGACAGTAGCACAGATACGCAGTATTTT
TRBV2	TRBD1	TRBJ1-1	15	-	CASSKPGQANTEAFF	TGTGCCAGCAGTAAACCGGGACAGGCGAACACTGAAGCTTTCTTT
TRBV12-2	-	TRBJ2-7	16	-	CASRLGYRVWSHEQYF	TGTGCAAGTCGCTTAGGCTACAGGGTCTGGTCCCACGAGCAGTACTTC
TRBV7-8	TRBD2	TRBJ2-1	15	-	CASSDRRLAYNEQFF	TGTGCCAGCAGCGATAGGCGACTAGCTTACAATGAGCAGTTCTTC
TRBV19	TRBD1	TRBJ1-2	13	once	CASRGTGFNGYTF	TGTGCCTCTAGGGGGACAGGCTTTAACGGCTACACCTTC
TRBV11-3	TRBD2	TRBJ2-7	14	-	CASSLGGTSNEQYF	TGTGCCAGCAGCTTAGGAGGGACTAGTAACGAGCAGTACTTC
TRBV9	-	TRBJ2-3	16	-	CASSVFPGSSTDTQYF	TGTGCCAGCAGCGTATTCCCCGGGAGCAGCACAGATACGCAGTATTTT
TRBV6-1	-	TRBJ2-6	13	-	CASSVGPDNVLTF	TGTGCCAGCAGCGTGGGACCGGACAACGTCCTGACTTTC
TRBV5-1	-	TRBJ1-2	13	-	CASSLADQYGYTF	TGCGCCAGCAGCTTGGCCGATCAATATGGCTACACCTTC
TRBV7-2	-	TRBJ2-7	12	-	CASSLRSNEQYF	TGTGCCAGCAGCTTACGGTCAAACGAGCAGTACTTC
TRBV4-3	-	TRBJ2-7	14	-	CASSQDGLGAEQYF	TGCGCCAGCAGCCAAGACGGTCTAGGGGCCGAGCAGTACTTC
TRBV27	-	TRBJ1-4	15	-	CASSLRGGRSEKLFF	TGTGCCAGCAGTCTAAGAGGGGGGCGTTCTGAAAAACTGTTTTTT
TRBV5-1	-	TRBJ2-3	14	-	CASSEPLRTDTQYF	TGCGCCAGCAGCGAGCCCCTGCGGACAGATACGCAGTATTTT
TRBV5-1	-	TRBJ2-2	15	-	CASSLVATNTGELFF	TGCGCCAGCAGCTTGGTAGCGACGAACACCGGGGAGCTGTTTTTT
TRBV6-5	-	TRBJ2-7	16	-	CASSYSLTGAAYEQYF	TGTGCCAGCAGTTACTCGCTTACAGGAGCGGCCTACGAGCAGTACTTC
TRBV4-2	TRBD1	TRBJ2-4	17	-	CASSQDGLGTAFHIQYF	TGTGCCAGCAGCCAAGATGGGTTGGGGACAGCCTTTCACATTCAGTACTTC
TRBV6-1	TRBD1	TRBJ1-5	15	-	CASSATGDSNQPQHF	TGTGCCAGCAGCGCCACAGGGGATAGCAATCAGCCCCAGCATTTT
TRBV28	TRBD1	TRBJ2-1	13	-	CASSYRGNNEQFF	TGTGCCAGCAGCTACAGGGGCAACAATGAGCAGTTCTTC
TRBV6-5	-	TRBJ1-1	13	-	CASSLPGGTEAFF	TGTGCCAGCAGTCTCCCGGGTGGGACTGAAGCTTTCTTT
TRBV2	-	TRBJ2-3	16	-	CASSADSPRGTDTQYF	TGTGCCAGCAGTGCGGACTCCCCACGCGGCACAGATACGCAGTATTTT
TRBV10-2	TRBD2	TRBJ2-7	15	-	CASRSYSGSLYEQYF	TGCGCCAGCAGGTCGTACAGCGGGAGTCTATACGAGCAGTACTTC
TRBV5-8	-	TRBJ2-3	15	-	CASSLGSTARDTQYF	TGTGCCAGCAGCTTGGGGTCAACCGCTCGGGATACGCAGTATTTT
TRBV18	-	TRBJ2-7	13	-	CASSPKSSYEQYF	TGTGCCAGCTCACCCAAAAGCTCCTACGAGCAGTACTTC